This TCR beta chain was observed in a study of T cells in Graves' hyperthyroidism and ophthalmopathy. Study details: Blood was drawn when the patient was first diagnosed and still untreated.

Researchers took RNA transcripts and amplified the TCR beta CDR3 regions from them. HTBI primers drove first-round RT-PCR of the TCR CDR3. TCRdb reprocessed the multiplex PCR reads via MiXCR and lists one record per CDR3 protein. The repertoire holds hundreds of thousands of distinct CDR3 sequences, with approximately 14% as singletons. With 0 bases clipped from V and 3 bases from J, the junction kept 11 bases outside the gene matches. The CDR3 is 17 amino acids. The germline V gene encodes CDR1 GTSNPN and CDR2 SVGIG (reference sequence). This clonotype occurred many times. Thyroid ultrasound and orbital computed tomography, with clinical symptoms and serum thyroxine and TRAb, informed diagnoses. This blood was taken when hyperthyroidism was first diagnosed, before any ophthalmopathy symptoms existed.

The receptor was isolated from a woman in her twenties or thirties with Graves' hyperthyroidism that later progressed to Graves' ophthalmopathy. The gene calls are TRBV30 and TRBJ1-5; TRBD1 matches at 7 bases. The specimen was blood. CDR3 region: CAWSVRRGQNINQPQHF. The CDR3 nucleotides read TGTGCCTGGAGTGTACGCAGGGGACAGAATATCAATCAGCCCCAGCATTTT.